The following is a T cell receptor (beta chain) sequence with its context. The source of the sample is a study of cytomegalovirus exposure and HLA in healthy donors. Amplification used 60 Vbeta primers and 13 Jbeta primers. TCRdb keeps only in-frame clones here, not all; method: immunoSEQ multiplex PCR. The table records more than 85,000 clones, roughly three fifths of them present only once. The germline V gene encodes CDR1 MNHNS and CDR2 SASEGT. This CDR3 contains 14 residues. Losses at the gene ends were 5 bases for V and 4 bases for J; bases not matched to a gene: 7. This sequence was found in a woman aged 30 to 39 in good health and CMV-seronegative. The V call is TRBV6-1, the J call TRBJ1-2; 7 positions match TRBD1. The sequencing sample was made of PBMCs. CDR3 nucleotides: TGTGCCAGCAGTTCCGGAGGGGGCGCCTATGGCTACACCTTC. It is translated as CASSSGGGAYGYTF.